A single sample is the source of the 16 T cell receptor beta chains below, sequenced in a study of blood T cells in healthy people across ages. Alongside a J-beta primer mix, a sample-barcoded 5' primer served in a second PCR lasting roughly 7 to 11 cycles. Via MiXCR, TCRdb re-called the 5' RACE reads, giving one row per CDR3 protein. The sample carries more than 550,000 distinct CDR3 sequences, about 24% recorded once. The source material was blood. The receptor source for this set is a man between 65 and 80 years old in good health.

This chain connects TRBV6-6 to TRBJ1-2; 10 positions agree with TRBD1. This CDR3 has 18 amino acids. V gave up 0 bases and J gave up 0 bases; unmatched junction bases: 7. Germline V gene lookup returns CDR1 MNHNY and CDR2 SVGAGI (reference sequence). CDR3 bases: TGTGCCAGCAGTTACTCACCGGGACAGGGGACCTCTAACTATGGCTACACCTTC. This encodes CASSYSPGQGTSNYGYTF.

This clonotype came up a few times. CDR3 DNA: TGTGCCAGCAGCTTAGGGCGGGAGGGCTCACAGACCCAGTACTTC. Encoded protein: CASSLGREGSQTQYF. The V call is TRBV7-2, the J call TRBJ2-5; 9 nucleotides line up with TRBD2. CDR1 is SGHTA and CDR2 is FQGNSA in the germline V gene. V lost 1 base, J lost 6 bases, and 6 bases stayed unmatched. The CDR3 extends over 15 amino acids.

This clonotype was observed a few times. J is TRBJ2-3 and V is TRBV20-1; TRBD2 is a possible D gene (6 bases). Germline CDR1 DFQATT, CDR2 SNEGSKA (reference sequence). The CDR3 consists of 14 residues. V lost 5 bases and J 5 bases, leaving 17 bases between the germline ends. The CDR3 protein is CSAGGAGYLDTQYF. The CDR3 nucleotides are TGCAGTGCTGGAGGAGCGGGCTATCTAGATACGCAGTATTTT.

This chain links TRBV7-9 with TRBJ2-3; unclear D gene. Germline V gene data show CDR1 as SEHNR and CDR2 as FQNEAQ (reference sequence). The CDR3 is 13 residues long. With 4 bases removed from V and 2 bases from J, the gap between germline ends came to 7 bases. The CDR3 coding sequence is TGTGCCAGCAGCTCCGCCTACACAGATACGCAGTATTTT. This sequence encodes CASSSAYTDTQYF.

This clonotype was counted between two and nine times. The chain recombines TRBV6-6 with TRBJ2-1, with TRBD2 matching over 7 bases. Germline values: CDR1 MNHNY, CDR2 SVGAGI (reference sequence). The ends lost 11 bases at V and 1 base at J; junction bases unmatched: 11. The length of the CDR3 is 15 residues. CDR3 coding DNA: TGTGCCGGGCAGGCGGGAGCAGGATCCTACAATGAGCAGTTCTTC. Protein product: CAGQAGAGSYNEQFF.

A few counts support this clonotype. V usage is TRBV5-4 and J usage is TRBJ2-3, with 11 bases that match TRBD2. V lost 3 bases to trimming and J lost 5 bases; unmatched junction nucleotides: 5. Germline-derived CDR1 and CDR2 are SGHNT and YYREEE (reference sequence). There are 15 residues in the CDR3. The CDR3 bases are TGTGCCAGCAGCTCTCGACTAGCGGGGTTAGATACGCAGTATTTT. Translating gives CASSSRLAGLDTQYF.

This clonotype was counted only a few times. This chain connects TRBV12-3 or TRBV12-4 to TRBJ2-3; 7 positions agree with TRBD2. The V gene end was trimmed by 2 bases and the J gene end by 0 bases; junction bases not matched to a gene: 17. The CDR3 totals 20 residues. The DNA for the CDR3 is TGTGCCAGCAGTTTATACCCCGGTACGGGGCGGGAGATCAGCACAGATACGCAGTATTTT. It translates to CASSLYPGTGREISTDTQYF.

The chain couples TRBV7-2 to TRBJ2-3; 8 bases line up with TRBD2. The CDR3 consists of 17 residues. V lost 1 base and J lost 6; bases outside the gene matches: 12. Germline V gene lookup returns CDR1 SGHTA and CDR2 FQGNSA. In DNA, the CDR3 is TGTGCCAGCAGCTTAGTAGGGGCTAGCGGGCGCCAGGATACGCAGTATTTT. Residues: CASSLVGASGRQDTQYF.

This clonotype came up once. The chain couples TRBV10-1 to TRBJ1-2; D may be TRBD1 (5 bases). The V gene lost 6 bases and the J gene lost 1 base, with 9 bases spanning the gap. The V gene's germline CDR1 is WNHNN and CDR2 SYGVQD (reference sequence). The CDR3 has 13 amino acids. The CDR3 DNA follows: TGCGCCAGCAGCAGGGCCTATAACTATGGCTACACCTTC. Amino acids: CASSRAYNYGYTF.

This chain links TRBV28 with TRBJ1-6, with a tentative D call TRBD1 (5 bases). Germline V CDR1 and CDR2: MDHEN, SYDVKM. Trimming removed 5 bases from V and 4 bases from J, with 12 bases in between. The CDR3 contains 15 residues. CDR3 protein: CASSAGTDYNSPLHF. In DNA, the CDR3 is TGTGCCAGCAGTGCCGGGACGGATTATAATTCACCCCTCCACTTT.

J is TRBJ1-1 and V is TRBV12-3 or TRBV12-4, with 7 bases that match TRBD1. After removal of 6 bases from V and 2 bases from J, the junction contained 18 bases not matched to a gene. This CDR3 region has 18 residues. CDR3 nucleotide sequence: TGTGCCAGCAGGGGAGGGACAGCCACCCCGAGTATCAACACTGAAGCTTTCTTT. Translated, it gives CASRGGTATPSINTEAFF.

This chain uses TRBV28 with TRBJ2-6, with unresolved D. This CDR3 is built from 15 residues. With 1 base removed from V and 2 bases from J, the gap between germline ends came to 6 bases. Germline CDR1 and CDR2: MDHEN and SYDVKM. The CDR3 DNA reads TGTGCCAGCAGTTTATCTCTCCCTGGGGCCAACGTCCTGACTTTC. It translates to CASSLSLPGANVLTF.

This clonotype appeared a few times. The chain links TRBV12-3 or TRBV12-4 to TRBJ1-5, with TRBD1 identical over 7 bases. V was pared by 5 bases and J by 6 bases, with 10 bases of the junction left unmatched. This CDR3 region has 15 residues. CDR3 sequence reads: CASSPTGGGGQPQHF. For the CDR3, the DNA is TGTGCCAGCAGTCCGACTGGAGGGGGCGGTCAGCCCCAGCATTTT.

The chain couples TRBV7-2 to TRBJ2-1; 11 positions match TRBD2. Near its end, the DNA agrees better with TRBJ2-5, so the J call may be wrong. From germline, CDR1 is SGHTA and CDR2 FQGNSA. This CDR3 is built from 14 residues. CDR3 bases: TGTGCCAGCAGCTTCGCTAGCGGGAGGGAGACCCAGTACTTC. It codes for CASSFASGRETQYF.

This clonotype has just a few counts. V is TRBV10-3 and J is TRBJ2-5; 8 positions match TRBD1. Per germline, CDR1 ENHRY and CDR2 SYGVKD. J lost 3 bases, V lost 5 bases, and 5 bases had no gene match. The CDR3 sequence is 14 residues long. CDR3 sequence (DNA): TGTGCCATCAGTCGGACAGGGAAGGAAGAGACCCAGTACTTC. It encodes CAISRTGKEETQYF.

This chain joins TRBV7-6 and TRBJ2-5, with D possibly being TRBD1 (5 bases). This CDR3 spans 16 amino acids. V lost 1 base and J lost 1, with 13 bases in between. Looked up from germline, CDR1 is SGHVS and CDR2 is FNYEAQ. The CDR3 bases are TGTGCCAGCAGCTTAGTGGTCCTAGACAGCCAAGAGACCCAGTACTTC. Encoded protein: CASSLVVLDSQETQYF.